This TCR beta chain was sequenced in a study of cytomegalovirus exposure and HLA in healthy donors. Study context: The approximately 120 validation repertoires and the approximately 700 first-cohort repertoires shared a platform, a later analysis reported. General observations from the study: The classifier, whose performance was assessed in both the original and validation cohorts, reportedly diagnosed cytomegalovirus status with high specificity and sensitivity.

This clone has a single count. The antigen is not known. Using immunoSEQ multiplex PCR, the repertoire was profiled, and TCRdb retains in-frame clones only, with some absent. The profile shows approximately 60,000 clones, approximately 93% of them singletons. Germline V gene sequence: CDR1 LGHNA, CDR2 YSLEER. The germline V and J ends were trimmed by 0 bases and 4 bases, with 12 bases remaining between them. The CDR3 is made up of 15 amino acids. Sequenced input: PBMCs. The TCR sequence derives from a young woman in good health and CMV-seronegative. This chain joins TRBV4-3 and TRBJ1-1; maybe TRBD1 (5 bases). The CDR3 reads CASSQDQGSATEAFF. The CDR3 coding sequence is TGCGCCAGCAGCCAAGACCAGGGAAGCGCCACTGAAGCTTTCTTT.